This entry features one TCR beta chain sequence. This specimen belongs to a study of graft-versus-host responses after intestinal transplantation. The CDR3 extends over 14 amino acids. In germline, CDR1 is SGHRS, CDR2 YFSETQ. Trimming stripped 0 bases from V and 3 bases from J, with 10 bases between. Sequencing was performed with immunoSEQ multiplex PCR; in TCRdb, only in-frame clones are kept and a portion is missing. The table has some 41,000 clones, about 90% seen once; the top ten hold over 2%. Sequences were derived from PBMCs, sampled approximately 320 days after intestinal transplant. The V and J genes are TRBV5-1 and TRBJ2-7; weak D call: TRBD2 (5 bases). This TCR was sampled from a human patient who received an intestinal transplant, so some T cells may come from the graft donor. The CDR3 here is CASSLGGISYEQYF. The CDR3 DNA reads TGCGCCAGCAGCTTGGGAGGGATCAGCTACGAGCAGTACTTC.